This is a list of T cell receptor beta chains from one sample in a study of T cell changes during pregnancy in multiple sclerosis. The repertoire was sequenced with immunoSEQ multiplex PCR; TCRdb's copy has only in-frame clones and lacks some. The table shows tens of thousands of clones, with approximately 89% occurring only once. Here the sequenced sample was peripheral blood, taken before pregnancy. The receptors shown here come from a female donor with multiple sclerosis, enrolled in a pregnancy study. The CDR3 runs from the conserved cysteine through the conserved F or W. The order of the fields is V gene, J gene, D gene, clone size, CDR3 protein, CDR3 DNA. The D gene is left open where the match is weak. Size is stated for part of the rows, as once, few or many counts, or as a class when the clone is expanded.

TRBV27	TRBJ2-3	TRBD2	-	CASTAGGRSTDTQYF	TGTGCCAGCACCGCGGGAGGTCGTAGCACAGATACGCAGTATTTT
TRBV13	TRBJ2-7	TRBD2	-	CASSVSLRERVYEQYF	TGTGCCAGCAGCGTCTCATTGCGGGAGCGGGTCTACGAGCAGTACTTC
TRBV6-1	TRBJ2-4	-	-	CASNSLADKNIQYF	TGTGCCAGCAATAGCTTAGCGGATAAAAACATTCAGTACTTC
TRBV5-1	TRBJ1-3	-	-	CASSLEPGGSGNTIYF	TGCGCCAGCAGCTTGGAGCCCGGGGGGTCTGGAAACACCATATATTTT
TRBV6-1	TRBJ1-2	-	once	CASSDVPRGYTF	TGTGCCAGCAGTGACGTTCCGAGGGGCTACACCTTC
TRBV6-5	TRBJ2-1	-	-	CASSWVTGKTYNEQFF	TGTGCCAGCAGTTGGGTAACAGGGAAGACGTACAATGAGCAGTTCTTC
TRBV10-1	TRBJ2-7	TRBD1	once	CASSEGTGGSYEQYF	TGCGCCAGCAGTGAGGGGACAGGAGGCTCCTACGAGCAGTACTTC
TRBV19	TRBJ2-4	TRBD1	-	CASSIHTGDFAIQYF	TGTGCCAGTAGTATCCACACAGGGGATTTTGCCATTCAGTACTTC
TRBV7-3	TRBJ1-2	-	-	CASSRMGGGGYTF	TGTGCCAGCAGTCGAATGGGGGGAGGTGGCTACACCTTC
TRBV5-1	TRBJ2-3	-	-	CASSLVGAGDTQYF	TGCGCCAGCAGCTTGGTGGGGGCCGGGGATACGCAGTATTTT
TRBV30	TRBJ2-7	-	-	CAWSVTGFAYEQYF	TGTGCCTGGAGTGTAACGGGATTCGCCTACGAGCAGTACTTC
TRBV9	TRBJ2-5	TRBD1	once	CASSPGQGLETQYF	TGTGCCAGCAGCCCAGGACAGGGTCTCGAGACCCAGTACTTC
TRBV5-6	TRBJ1-2	TRBD1	-	CASSFGTGAGRSTGYTF	TGTGCCAGCAGCTTCGGGACAGGGGCGGGACGGTCGACTGGCTACACCTTC
TRBV4-2	TRBJ1-1	-	-	CASSRASFGNTEAFF	TGTGCCAGCAGCCGGGCGTCCTTTGGGAACACTGAAGCTTTCTTT
TRBV19	TRBJ2-2	TRBD2	-	CASAHTGLAGVPGELFF	TGTGCCAGTGCTCATACGGGACTAGCGGGAGTCCCCGGGGAGCTGTTTTTT
TRBV9	TRBJ1-3	-	-	CASSVDGGPGNTIYF	TGTGCCAGCAGCGTAGACGGGGGACCTGGAAACACCATATATTTT
TRBV7-9	TRBJ2-7	-	once	CASSLTDGRRQSYEQYF	TGTGCCAGCAGCTTAACCGATGGCCGGCGACAGTCCTACGAGCAGTACTTC
TRBV5-1	TRBJ1-1	-	-	CASSLGGGTEAFF	TGCGCCAGCAGCTTGGGGGGGGGCACTGAAGCTTTCTTT
TRBV5-1	TRBJ1-1	-	-	CASSLAPLGARNTEAFF	TGCGCCAGCAGCTTGGCCCCGCTAGGGGCCCGCAACACTGAAGCTTTCTTT
TRBV19	TRBJ2-1	TRBD2	once	CASSPLRGLAGPYNEQFF	TGTGCCAGTAGTCCCCTTCGTGGACTAGCGGGTCCCTACAATGAGCAGTTCTTC
TRBV7-6	TRBJ1-3	-	once	CASSHGHRLLPGNTIYF	TGTGCCAGCAGCCATGGCCACCGACTCTTACCTGGAAACACCATATATTTT
TRBV4-3	TRBJ1-5	-	-	CASSQESGQPQHF	TGCGCCAGCAGCCAAGAATCGGGGCAGCCCCAGCATTTT
TRBV6-6	TRBJ1-2	-	-	CASSYTTGRWNGYTF	TGTGCCAGCAGTTACACTACAGGGAGATGGAATGGCTACACCTTC
TRBV4-1	TRBJ2-7	TRBD1	-	CASSHLRGYTYEQYF	TGCGCCAGCAGCCACCTCAGGGGGTACACCTACGAGCAGTACTTC
TRBV27	TRBJ1-3	-	once	CASSYSRGSGNTIYF	TGTGCCAGCAGTTATTCCAGGGGCTCTGGAAACACCATATATTTT
TRBV29-1	TRBJ2-1	TRBD2	once	CSVESGGAAEQFF	TGCAGCGTTGAATCGGGGGGGGCTGCTGAGCAGTTCTTC
TRBV5-1	TRBJ2-1	-	-	CASSTDWTGYNEQFF	TGCGCCAGCAGCACGGACTGGACCGGGTACAATGAGCAGTTCTTC
TRBV6-4	TRBJ2-1	TRBD2	-	CASSSLAGGYNEQFF	TGTGCCAGCAGTTCACTAGCGGGAGGTTACAATGAGCAGTTCTTC
TRBV7-2	TRBJ2-7	TRBD2	-	CASSLIGGANEQYF	TGTGCCAGCAGCTTGATCGGGGGGGCCAACGAGCAGTACTTC
TRBV11-2	TRBJ2-1	TRBD1	-	CASSRDRENEQFF	TGTGCCAGCAGTAGGGACAGGGAGAATGAGCAGTTCTTC
TRBV10-2	TRBJ2-7	-	-	CASSGIGGWEQYF	TGCGCCAGCAGTGGGATCGGAGGGTGGGAGCAGTACTTC
TRBV19	TRBJ2-7	-	-	CASSLGQGAGEQYF	TGTGCCAGTAGTCTCGGACAGGGAGCGGGGGAGCAGTACTTC
TRBV29-1	TRBJ2-3	TRBD2	-	CSVGSFGGANKFADTQYF	TGCAGCGTTGGATCTTTCGGGGGGGCGAACAAGTTCGCAGATACGCAGTATTTT
TRBV4-3	TRBJ2-2	-	-	CASSQEAAVLGELFF	TGCGCCAGCAGCCAAGAGGCGGCAGTTTTGGGGGAGCTGTTTTTT
TRBV19	TRBJ2-2	TRBD1	-	CASEKTGGLTGELFF	TGTGCCAGCGAAAAAACAGGGGGCCTCACCGGGGAGCTGTTTTTT
TRBV6-1	TRBJ2-1	TRBD2	-	CASSELRTSGSYEQFF	TGTGCCAGCAGTGAATTGCGGACTAGCGGGAGCTATGAGCAGTTCTTC
TRBV6-5	TRBJ2-1	-	-	CASRQGPGEQFF	TGTGCCAGCCGCCAGGGGCCGGGTGAGCAGTTCTTC
TRBV30	TRBJ2-1	TRBD2	-	CAWSPFGGGLAGLTYNEQFF	TGTGCCTGGAGCCCTTTCGGGGGCGGACTAGCGGGATTAACTTACAATGAGCAGTTCTTC
TRBV6-5	TRBJ1-1	-	-	CATRRGNTEAFF	TGTGCCACTCGGAGAGGGAACACTGAAGCTTTCTTT
TRBV15	TRBJ2-7	TRBD2	-	CATSRDSASGSFSYEQYF	TGTGCCACCAGCAGAGATTCGGCTAGCGGGAGTTTTTCCTACGAGCAGTACTTC
TRBV19	TRBJ1-5	TRBD1	-	CASTTYRGDQPQHF	TGTGCCAGTACCACGTACAGGGGTGATCAGCCCCAGCATTTT
TRBV19	TRBJ1-2	-	-	CASRVSGRASGGYTF	TGTGCCAGTAGAGTTTCTGGGAGAGCCTCGGGGGGCTACACCTTC
TRBV6-1	TRBJ2-1	TRBD2	-	CASSELAGAPHEQFF	TGTGCCAGCAGTGAGCTTGCGGGAGCCCCCCATGAGCAGTTCTTC
TRBV4-3	TRBJ1-1	TRBD1	-	CASSQGTGGGYEAFF	TGCGCCAGCAGCCAAGGGACAGGGGGAGGTTATGAAGCTTTCTTT
TRBV4-1	TRBJ2-1	-	-	CASSLGLYNEQFF	TGCGCCAGCAGCCTGGGACTCTACAATGAGCAGTTCTTC
TRBV5-1	TRBJ1-1	TRBD1	once	CASSIGDRLTEAFF	TGCGCCAGCAGCATAGGGGACAGACTCACTGAAGCTTTCTTT
TRBV28	TRBJ1-3	-	-	CASSPTRQGGNTIYF	TGTGCCAGCAGCCCTACACGGCAGGGCGGAAACACCATATATTTT
TRBV5-1	TRBJ2-7	TRBD2	-	CASSLSGGMTYEQYF	TGCGCCAGCAGCTTGAGCGGGGGGATGACCTACGAGCAGTACTTC
TRBV4-3	TRBJ2-1	TRBD2	-	CASSQDRGSGGNEQFF	TGCGCCAGCAGCCAAGATCGGGGAAGCGGGGGGAATGAGCAGTTCTTC
TRBV5-8	TRBJ2-2	-	-	CASSLRGTSTGELFF	TGTGCCAGCAGCTTACGCGGGACTTCCACCGGGGAGCTGTTTTTT
TRBV7-8	TRBJ2-1	TRBD2	once	CASSLSIGGIYNEQFF	TGTGCCAGCAGCTTATCCATCGGGGGGATCTACAATGAGCAGTTCTTC
TRBV7-2	TRBJ2-7	-	-	CASSLGLAGYEQYF	TGTGCCAGCAGCTTAGGACTCGCGGGGTACGAGCAGTACTTC
TRBV5-6	TRBJ2-7	-	-	CASSLGTTYEQYF	TGTGCCAGCAGCTTGGGGACTACCTACGAGCAGTACTTC
TRBV5-5	TRBJ2-7	-	-	CASSLEGLAQYF	TGTGCCAGCAGCTTGGAGGGGTTAGCGCAGTACTTC
TRBV7-2	TRBJ2-5	-	-	CASSLATGGVRETQYF	TGTGCCAGCAGCTTAGCGACAGGAGGAGTGCGGGAGACCCAGTACTTC
TRBV5-5	TRBJ2-5	TRBD1	-	CASSWDRYLETQYF	TGTGCCAGCAGCTGGGACAGATATTTAGAGACCCAGTACTTC
TRBV5-1	TRBJ2-1	TRBD2	-	CASSLVGGDYNEQFF	TGCGCCAGCAGCTTGGTGGGGGGGGACTACAATGAGCAGTTCTTC
TRBV5-4	TRBJ2-2	TRBD1	-	CASSFLPLTGGIGELFF	TGTGCCAGCAGCTTTTTACCCCTAACAGGGGGCATCGGGGAGCTGTTTTTT
TRBV27	TRBJ1-2	TRBD1	-	CASSFDRGRGYTF	TGTGCCAGCAGTTTTGACAGGGGCCGGGGCTACACCTTC
TRBV2	TRBJ1-1	TRBD1	-	CASREQGPTTEAFF	TGTGCCAGCAGAGAACAGGGGCCGACCACTGAAGCTTTCTTT